These 2 T cell receptor beta chains were all obtained from the same sample, sequenced in a study of Ad26.COV2.S vaccination and SARS-CoV-2 variants. Treatment here: roughly 19 received Ad26.COV2.S at low or high dose, single or two shots; about 5 received placebo; per-sample allocation not given. Day 63 after the first injection of vaccine or placebo was the sampling time. Using immunoSEQ multiplex PCR, the repertoire was profiled, and TCRdb retains in-frame clones only, with some absent. The sample comprises some 400,000 clones, over 75% of which are singletons, and about 1.9% rests with the top ten. The specimen comprised peripheral blood, sampled in a trial of Ad26.COV2.S vaccine versus placebo. All receptors come from a person aged 18-65 years who received the Ad26.COV2.S COVID-19 vaccine or a placebo.

The rearrangement uses TRBV15 and TRBJ2-4, with a possible D match to TRBD1 (5 bases). The CDR3 length is 14 residues. Trimming pared 2 bases from V and 7 bases from J, leaving 12 bases between. The germline CDR1 and CDR2 sequences are LNHNV and YYDKDF (reference sequence). The CDR3 DNA reads as TGTGCCACCAGCAGACAAGACAGACGGAACATTCAGTACTTC. Protein sequence: CATSRQDRRNIQYF.

The V call is TRBV5-4, the J call TRBJ1-1; weak D call: TRBD1 (5 bases). The CDR3 covers 14 residues. Trimming removed 6 bases from V and 1 base from J, with 13 bases in between. Germline V gene lookup returns CDR1 SGHNT and CDR2 YYREEE (reference sequence). This CDR3 reads CASTARGANTEAFF. Written as DNA, the CDR3 is TGTGCCAGCACCGCCCGCGGGGCGAACACTGAAGCTTTCTTT.